This T cell receptor beta chain originates from a study of OX40 agonist ivuxolimab in advanced cancers. Study-wide context: Patients received ivuxolimab, an agonistic anti-OX40 (CD134) antibody. Partial responses were achieved by three patients, one with hepatocellular carcinoma and two with cutaneous melanoma. Study results and limitations: The antigen specificity of the peripheral T cells (those that were expanded) was not determined.

Sequenced by immunoSEQ multiplex PCR; TCRdb stores in-frame clones only, minus some. The data hold 94,000 or so clones, with about 84% observed a single time. About this clone: Antigen specificity is unknown.

This sequence originates from an adult with an advanced solid tumor such as melanoma, head and neck, liver or kidney cancer. Sequencing was performed on CD4+ or CD8+ T cells sorted from blood, taken in a trial of the OX40 agonist ivuxolimab.

CDR3 loop: CASSGAPSPYEQYF. As DNA, the CDR3 is TGCGCCAGCAGCGGGGCCCCGAGTCCCTACGAGCAGTACTTC. The V and J genes are TRBV5-1 and TRBJ2-7; tentatively, D is TRBD1 (5 bases). The length of the CDR3 is 14 residues. Trimming removed 4 bases from V and 2 bases from J, with 13 bases in between. The germline V gene has CDR1 SGHRS and CDR2 YFSETQ.